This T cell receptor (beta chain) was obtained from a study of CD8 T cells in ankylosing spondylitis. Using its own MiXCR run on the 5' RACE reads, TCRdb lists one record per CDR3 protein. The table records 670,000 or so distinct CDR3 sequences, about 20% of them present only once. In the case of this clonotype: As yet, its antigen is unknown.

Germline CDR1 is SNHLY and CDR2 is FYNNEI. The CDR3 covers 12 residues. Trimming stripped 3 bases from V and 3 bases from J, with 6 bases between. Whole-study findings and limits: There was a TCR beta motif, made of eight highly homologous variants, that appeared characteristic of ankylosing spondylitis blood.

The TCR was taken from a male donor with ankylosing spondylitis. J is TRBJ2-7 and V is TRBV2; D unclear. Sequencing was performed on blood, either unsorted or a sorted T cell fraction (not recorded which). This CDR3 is CASSDSYYEQYF. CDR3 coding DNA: TGTGCCAGCAGTGACAGTTACTACGAGCAGTACTTC.